The 18 T cell receptor beta chains presented below share a single source sample, sequenced in a study of T cells in pancreatic ductal adenocarcinoma (dated 2017 in TCRdb). The library was built by means of the immunoSEQ multiplex PCR assay. The table comes from immuneACCESS by way of TCRdb, which keeps in-frame sequences with V and J called. Part of the clones is missing from these tables; in studies checked, under half for an unresolved V gene and the rest for unknown reasons. This sample comprises roughly 10,000 clones, about 61% of them detected only once. Approximately 30% of the sample belongs to the ten largest clones. The pancreatic ductal adenocarcinoma patients who were selected had gone through surgery without receiving any neoadjuvant therapy. The sequenced sample consisted of pancreatic tumor tissue. The receptors were gathered from a human donor with pancreatic ductal adenocarcinoma.

The chain combines TRBV6-5 with TRBJ2-3; the D is unclear. The CDR3 length is 13 residues. From germline, CDR1 is MNHEY and CDR2 SVGAGI. V lost 5 bases and J lost 3, with 9 bases in between. The chain's CDR3 is CASSNRLTDTQYF. The CDR3 coding sequence is TGTGCCAGCAGTAACCGACTGACAGATACGCAGTATTTT.

The J gene is TRBJ1-3, the V gene TRBV9, with no clear D. Deletions cut 4 bases from V and 2 bases from J, with 13 bases between. There are 15 residues in the CDR3. Germline CDR1 reads SGDLS; CDR2 reads YYNGEE. The CDR3 protein is CASSPWGGAGNTIYF. The CDR3 DNA reads as TGTGCCAGCAGCCCGTGGGGAGGTGCTGGAAACACCATATATTTT.

The chain employs TRBV5-1 and TRBJ1-2; D perhaps matches TRBD1 (5 bases). The V end lost 4 bases, the J end lost 4 bases, and 11 bases lay between the germline ends. Germline V gene lookup returns CDR1 SGHRS and CDR2 YFSETQ. CDR3 size: 13 residues. The CDR3 coding sequence is TGCGCCAGCAGCGAGCAGGGAAGCTATGGCTACACCTTC. This codes for CASSEQGSYGYTF.

This clone was recorded only once. V gene TRBV29-1 combines with J gene TRBJ2-1; 8 bases line up with TRBD2. Looked up from germline, CDR1 is SQVTM and CDR2 is ANQGSEA. This CDR3 contains 12 residues. The ends lost 4 bases at V and 9 bases at J; junction bases unmatched: 5. The CDR3 loop reads CSVAAGVGEQFF. The CDR3 nucleotides are TGCAGCGTTGCAGCGGGAGTGGGTGAGCAGTTCTTC.

The chain carries TRBV9 and TRBJ2-4; perhaps TRBD2 as D (6 bases). The CDR3 is 13 amino acids. V lost 0 bases to trimming and J lost 5 bases, with 6 bases between them. Germline CDR1 SGDLS, CDR2 YYNGEE. The CDR3 DNA reads as TGTGCCAGCAGCGTAGCGGGAGAAAACATTCAGTACTTC. Its protein is CASSVAGENIQYF.

As regards this clone: A junction boundary mismatches the germline segment, possibly from a read error. CDR3 sequence (DNA): TGTGCCATCAGTGAGTCGAGAAGTTTAACAGGGACCCAGCCCCAGCATTTT. Translation gives CAISESRSLTGTQPQHF. The chain has TRBV6-1 and TRBJ1-5, with D tentatively TRBD1 (6 bases). The CDR3 sequence is 17 residues long. Germline CDR1 reads MNHNS; CDR2 reads SASEGT.

This chain uses TRBV7-2 with TRBJ2-3; D not resolved. The CDR3 spans 14 residues. The germline CDR1 and CDR2 sequences are SGHTA and FQGNSA. Trimming removed 3 bases at V and 0 bases at J, with 7 bases between. CDR3 protein: CASSLTASTDTQYF. The DNA for the CDR3 is TGTGCCAGCAGCTTGACCGCAAGCACAGATACGCAGTATTTT.

This clone was detected only a few times. This chain joins TRBV19 and TRBJ2-3; tentative D call: TRBD2 (5 bases). Germline V gives CDR1 LNHDA, CDR2 SQIVND (reference sequence). Trimming took off 3 bases at V and 4 bases at J, with 11 bases between the two ends. The CDR3 runs to 14 residues. The CDR3 spells CASSIGKSADTQYF. The CDR3 DNA sequence: TGTGCCAGTAGTATCGGGAAGTCCGCAGATACGCAGTATTTT.

V and J are TRBV6-5 and TRBJ2-7, with D maybe TRBD1 (6 bases). Between the trimmed V and J ends, which lost 5 bases and 6 bases, there was a span of 20 bases. Germline V CDR1 and CDR2: MNHEY, SVGAGI. This CDR3 has 15 amino acids. CDR3 amino acids: CASSGTGIGKGEQYF. CDR3 nucleotide sequence: TGTGCCAGCAGTGGAACAGGGATAGGGAAGGGCGAGCAGTACTTC.

This chain uses TRBV10-3 with TRBJ2-5; either TRBD1 or TRBD2 may supply D (5 bases each). The length of the CDR3 is 13 residues. In germline, CDR1 is ENHRY, CDR2 SYGVKD. Deletions cut 7 bases from V and 4 bases from J, with 13 bases between. In DNA, the CDR3 is TGTGCCATCAAAGGCAGGGACGGAGAGACCCAGTACTTC. This translates into CAIKGRDGETQYF.

For the CDR3, the DNA is TGTGCCAGCAGTGGCCTAGCGGGAACCTACGAGCAGTACTTC. Its protein is CASSGLAGTYEQYF. J is TRBJ2-7 and V is TRBV6-1; 9 bases are a match to TRBD2. The V segment lost 4 bases and the J segment 2 bases; nucleotides outside the gene matches: 3. The CDR3 contains 14 residues. CDR1 and CDR2 from the germline V gene are MNHNS and SASEGT.

This clone is deemed medium-sized. The CDR3 DNA reads TGCGCCAGCAGCTTGGAATGGCAAGAGACCCAGTACTTC. Protein: CASSLEWQETQYF. The genes are TRBV5-1 and TRBJ2-5; the D is unclear. The V gene's germline CDR1 is SGHRS and CDR2 YFSETQ. The V and J ends lost 0 bases and 2 bases respectively, with 5 bases between them. There are 13 residues in the CDR3. Using reference TRBV5-1 and TRBJ2-5 for the parts outside the CDR3, the full variable domain is KAGVTQTPRYLIKTRGQQVTLSCSPISGHRSVSWYQQTPGQGLQFLFEYFSETQRNKGNFPGRFSGRQFSNSRSEMNVSTLELGDSALYLCASSLEWQETQYFGPGTRLLVL.

J is TRBJ1-1 and V is TRBV27, with D perhaps TRBD1 (6 bases). Germline V gene data show CDR1 as MNHEY and CDR2 as SMNVEV (reference sequence). The germline V and J ends were trimmed by 6 bases and 4 bases, with 15 bases remaining between them. The CDR3 extends over 14 amino acids. CDR3 coding DNA: TGTGCCAGCAGCCCCCAGGGGCGGGGCACTGAAGCTTTCTTT. Protein product: CASSPQGRGTEAFF.

This clone has a single count. The chain uses TRBV6-1 and TRBJ1-4; 9 nucleotides agree with TRBD1. This CDR3 is built from 15 residues. V lost 3 bases, J lost 5 bases, and 4 bases stayed unmatched. Looked up from germline, CDR1 is MNHNS and CDR2 is SASEGT. CDR3 sequence (DNA): TGTGCCAGCAGTGAGGGACAGGGTGGAAATGAAAAACTGTTTTTT. This encodes CASSEGQGGNEKLFF.

This clone was seen a few times. The V and J genes are TRBV7-8 and TRBJ2-5, with 14 positions matching TRBD2. The CDR3 runs 16 residues. In germline, CDR1 is SGHVS, CDR2 FQNEAQ. V lost 5 bases, J lost 4 bases, and 6 bases stayed unmatched. The CDR3 here is CASSEGTSGGRETQYF. CDR3 nucleotide sequence: TGTGCCAGCAGCGAGGGGACTAGCGGGGGACGAGAGACCCAGTACTTC. Combining the CDR3 with reference TRBV7-8 and TRBJ2-5 gives the whole variable domain GAGVSQSPRYKVAKRGQDVALRCDPISGHVSLFWYQQALGQGPEFLTYFQNEAQLDKSGLPSDRFFAERPEGSVSTLKIQRTQQEDSAVYLCASSEGTSGGRETQYFGPGTRLLVL.

This chain connects TRBV4-1 to TRBJ2-6, with D possibly TRBD1 on 6 matching bases. CDR3 size: 17 residues. Germline lookup yields CDR1 MGHRA and CDR2 YSYEKL. V dropped 4 bases and J dropped 4 bases, with 17 bases sitting between them. CDR3 nucleotide sequence: TGCGCCAGCAGCCGCACAGGGCTGGGTGAGGGGGCCAACGTCCTGACTTTC. It codes for CASSRTGLGEGANVLTF.

This clone has just a few counts. V usage is TRBV19 and J usage is TRBJ2-1; TRBD2 matches 10 bases. The V gene's germline CDR1 is LNHDA and CDR2 SQIVND (reference sequence). V was pared by 1 base and J by 7 bases, with 7 bases of the junction left unmatched. CDR3 length: 16 residues. CDR3 amino acids: CASSIVRTSGKNEQFF. DNA of the CDR3: TGTGCCAGTAGTATAGTTCGGACTAGCGGCAAGAATGAGCAGTTCTTC.

The rearrangement uses TRBV28 and TRBJ2-7; D is possibly TRBD1 (6 bases). The V gene's germline CDR1 is MDHEN and CDR2 SYDVKM. With 6 bases removed from V and 2 bases from J, the gap between germline ends came to 11 bases. CDR3 length: 13 residues. Written as DNA, the CDR3 is TGTGCCAGCAGGAGACAGGATCCCTACGAGCAGTACTTC. It translates to CASRRQDPYEQYF.